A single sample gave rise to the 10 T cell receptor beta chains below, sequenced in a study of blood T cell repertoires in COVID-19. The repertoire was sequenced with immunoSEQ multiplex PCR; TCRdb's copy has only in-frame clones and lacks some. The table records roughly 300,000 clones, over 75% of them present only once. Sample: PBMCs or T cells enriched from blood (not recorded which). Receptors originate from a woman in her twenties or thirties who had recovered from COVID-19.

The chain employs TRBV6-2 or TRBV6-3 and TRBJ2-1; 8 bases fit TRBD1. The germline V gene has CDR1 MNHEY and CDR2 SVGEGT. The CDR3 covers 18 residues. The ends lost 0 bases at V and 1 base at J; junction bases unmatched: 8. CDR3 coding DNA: TGTGCCAGCAGTTACTCTCGAGTCCAGGGGGCATCCTACAATGAGCAGTTCTTC. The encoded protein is CASSYSRVQGASYNEQFF.

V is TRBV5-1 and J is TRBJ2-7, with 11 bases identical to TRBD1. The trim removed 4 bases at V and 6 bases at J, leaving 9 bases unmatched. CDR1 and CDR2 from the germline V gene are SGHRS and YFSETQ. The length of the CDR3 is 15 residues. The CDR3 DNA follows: TGCGCCAGCAGCGCACGGACAGGGGGCGTCTCCGAGCAGTACTTC. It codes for CASSARTGGVSEQYF.

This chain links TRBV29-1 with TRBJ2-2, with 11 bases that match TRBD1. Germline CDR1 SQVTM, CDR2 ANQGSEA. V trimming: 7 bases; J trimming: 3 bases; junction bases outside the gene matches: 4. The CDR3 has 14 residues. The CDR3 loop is CSAGQGAYTGELFF. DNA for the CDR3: TGCAGCGCCGGACAGGGGGCGTACACCGGGGAGCTGTTTTTT.

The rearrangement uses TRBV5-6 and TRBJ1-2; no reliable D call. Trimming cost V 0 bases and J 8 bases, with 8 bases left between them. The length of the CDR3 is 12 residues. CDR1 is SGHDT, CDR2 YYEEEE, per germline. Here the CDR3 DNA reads TGTGCCAGCAGCTTGGGACTGCTCGGCTACACCTTC. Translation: CASSLGLLGYTF. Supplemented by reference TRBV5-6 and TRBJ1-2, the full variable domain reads DAGVTQSPTHLIKTRGQQVTLRCSPKSGHDTVSWYQQALGQGPQFIFQYYEEEERQRGNFPDRFSGHQFPNYSSELNVNALLLGDSALYLCASSLGLLGYTFGSGTRLTVV.

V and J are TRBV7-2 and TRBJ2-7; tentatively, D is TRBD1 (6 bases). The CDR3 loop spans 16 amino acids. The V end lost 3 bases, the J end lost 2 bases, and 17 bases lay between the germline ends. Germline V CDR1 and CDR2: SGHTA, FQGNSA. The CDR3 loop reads CASSFSPGTPPYEQYF. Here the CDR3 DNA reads TGTGCCAGCAGCTTTTCCCCGGGGACACCACCCTACGAGCAGTACTTC.

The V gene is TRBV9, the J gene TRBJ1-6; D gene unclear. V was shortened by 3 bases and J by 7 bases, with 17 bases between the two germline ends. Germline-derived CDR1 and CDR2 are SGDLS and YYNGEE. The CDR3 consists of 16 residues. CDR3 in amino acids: CASSAHTGALNSPLHF. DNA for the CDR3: TGTGCCAGCAGCGCTCACACGGGAGCCCTCAATTCACCCCTCCACTTT.

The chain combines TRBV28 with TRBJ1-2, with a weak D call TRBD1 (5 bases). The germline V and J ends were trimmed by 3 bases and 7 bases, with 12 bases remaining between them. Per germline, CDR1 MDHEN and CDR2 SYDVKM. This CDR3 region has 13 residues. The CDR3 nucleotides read TGTGCCAGCAGTTTTCGGGGGGGAGCTGGCTACACCTTC. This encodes CASSFRGGAGYTF.

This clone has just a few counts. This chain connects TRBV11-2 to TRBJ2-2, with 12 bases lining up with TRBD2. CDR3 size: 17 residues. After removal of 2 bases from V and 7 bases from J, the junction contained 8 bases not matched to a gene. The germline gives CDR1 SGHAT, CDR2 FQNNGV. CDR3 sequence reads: CASSLLAGGPTIGELFF. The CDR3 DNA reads TGTGCCAGCAGCTTACTAGCGGGAGGGCCAACCATCGGGGAGCTGTTTTTT.

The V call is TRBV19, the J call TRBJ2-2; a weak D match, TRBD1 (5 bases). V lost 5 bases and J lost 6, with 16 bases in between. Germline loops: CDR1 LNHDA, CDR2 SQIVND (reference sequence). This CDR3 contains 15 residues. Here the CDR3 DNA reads TGTGCCAGTAGTTTCCGGTCCCCAGGGCCCGGGGAGCTGTTTTTT. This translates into CASSFRSPGPGELFF. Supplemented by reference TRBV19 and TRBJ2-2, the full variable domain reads DGGITQSPKYLFRKEGQNVTLSCEQNLNHDAMYWYRQDPGQGLRLIYYSQIVNDFQKGDIAEGYSVSREKKESFPLTVTSAQKNPTAFYLCASSFRSPGPGELFFGEGSRLTVL.

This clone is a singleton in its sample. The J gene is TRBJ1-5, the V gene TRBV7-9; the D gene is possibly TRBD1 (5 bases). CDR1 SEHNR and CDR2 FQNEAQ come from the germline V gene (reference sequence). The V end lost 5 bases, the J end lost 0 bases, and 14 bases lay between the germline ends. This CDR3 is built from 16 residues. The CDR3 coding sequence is TGTGCCAGCAGCCTGGGGCGGCTAGATAGCAATCAGCCCCAGCATTTT. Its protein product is CASSLGRLDSNQPQHF.